The 21 T cell receptor beta chains below were found in one sample sequenced in a study of CD8+CD57+ T cells in acquired aplastic anemia. Genomic DNA served as template for TCR beta VDJ and CDR3 profiling. TCRdb re-called the reads with MiXCR, one entry per CDR3 protein. Of hundreds of thousands of distinct CDR3 sequences listed, under 80% are singletons. The sequencing sample was made of sorted CD4+, CD8+, or CD8+CD57+ T cells (not recorded which) from PBMCs. These receptors came from a human donor in good health, serving as a control.

Concerning this clonotype: The junction shows a germline mismatch at one end, possibly a read error. The chain employs TRBV2 and TRBJ1-3; D perhaps matches TRBD1 (6 bases). Germline CDR1 SNHLY, CDR2 FYNNEI. There are 15 residues in the CDR3. The CDR3 nucleotides read TGTGCCAGCAGATCGGACAGCGGGCCCGATGAGACGATATTTTTT. This translates into CASRSDSGPDETIFF.

Comment on this clonotype: At one end the junction does not follow the germline gene, possibly because of a read error. V is TRBV10-3 and J is TRBJ2-1; D is possibly TRBD1 (5 bases). The CDR3 is 15 amino acids. Germline CDR1 is ENHRY and CDR2 is SYGVKD. The CDR3 DNA reads TGTGCCATCAGTGAGTTGGGGCAGCATAATACACCCCACCTCTTC. This translates into CAISELGQHNTPHLF.

V is TRBV9 and J is TRBJ1-5; TRBD1 is a possible D gene (6 bases). The CDR3 covers 16 residues. Trimming took off 0 bases at V and 11 bases at J, with 21 bases between the two ends. The germline gives CDR1 SGDLS, CDR2 YYNGEE. For the CDR3, the DNA is TGTGCCAGCAGCGTAGTAGAAAGGGGGAACACCATATCCCAGCATTTT. Protein: CASSVVERGNTISQHF.

As for this clonotype: A much larger clone lies one base from this, so it may be a read error. The rearrangement joins TRBV11-2 to TRBJ1-5; D possibly corresponds to TRBD1 (5 bases). This CDR3 region has 15 residues. Germline values: CDR1 SGHAT, CDR2 FQNNGV. The CDR3 protein is CASGLGAGENQPQHF. CDR3 DNA sequence: TGTGCCAGCGGCTTAGGGGCAGGAGAAAATCAGCCCCAGCATTTT.

Points on this clonotype: The junction departs from the called germline gene at one end, perhaps through a read error. J is TRBJ2-7 and V is TRBV7-9; 9 bases are a match to TRBD2. The CDR3 has 15 amino acids. Germline V gene lookup returns CDR1 SEHNR and CDR2 FQNEAQ (reference sequence). CDR3 protein: CASSPRTSASDEHYF. In DNA form, the CDR3 reads TGTGCCAGCAGCCCTCGGACTAGCGCGTCGGACGAGCACTACTTC.

Regarding this clonotype: A much larger clonotype is one base distant, so this may be a read error. The chain is built from TRBV9 and TRBJ1-2, with D perhaps TRBD1 (5 bases). The CDR3 has 14 amino acids. Germline loops: CDR1 SGDLS, CDR2 YYNGEE. This chain's CDR3 is CASSQDRGAGGHTF. In DNA, the CDR3 is TGTGCCAGCAGCCAAGACCGGGGCGCAGGTGGCCACACCTTC.

The J gene is TRBJ1-4, the V gene TRBV9; D remains unclear. The CDR3 is 14 amino acids. V was shortened by 5 bases and J by 3 bases, with 11 bases between the two germline ends. From germline, CDR1 is SGDLS and CDR2 YYNGEE. The CDR3 DNA reads as TGTGCCAGCAGTAATAACACCCCTAATGAAAAACTGTTTTTT. Its protein product is CASSNNTPNEKLFF.

The V and J genes are TRBV9 and TRBJ2-2; D may be TRBD1 (5 bases). This CDR3 spans 15 amino acids. The V and J ends lost 4 bases and 12 bases respectively, with 22 bases between them. The germline V gene has CDR1 SGDLS and CDR2 YYNGEE. CDR3 loop: CASSTVQVNTEKLFF. The CDR3 DNA sequence: TGTGCCAGCAGCACAGTACAGGTTAACACAGAGAAGCTGTTTTTT.

With regard to this clonotype: A much larger clone lies one base from this, so it may be a read error. This chain joins TRBV19 and TRBJ1-1, with 9 bases matching TRBD1. The CDR3 sequence is 13 residues long. Germline-derived CDR1 and CDR2 are LNHDA and SQIVND (reference sequence). The CDR3 DNA reads TGTGCCAGTAGGCGGGACAGGGACACTGAAGTTTTCTTT. Translation gives CASRRDRDTEVFF.

As concerns this clonotype: Germline and junction disagree at one end, which may indicate a read error. The gene calls are TRBV7-2 and TRBJ1-2; tentative D call: TRBD1 (5 bases). The CDR3 runs to 14 residues. Germline lookup yields CDR1 SGHTA and CDR2 FQGNSA. The CDR3 sequence is CASRSDTAGYDHSF. In nucleotides, the CDR3 is TGTGCCAGTAGGTCGGACACAGCGGGCTATGACCACTCCTTC. Variable domain in full (rest from reference TRBV7-2 and TRBJ1-2): GAGVSQSPSNKVTEKGKDVELRCDPISGHTALYWYRQSLGQGLEFLIYFQGNSAPDKSGLPSDRFSAERTGGSVSTLTIQRTQQEDSAVYLCASRSDTAGYDHSFGSGTRLTVV.

This clonotype was counted many times. The genes are TRBV25-1 and TRBJ2-6; D not resolved. V gave up 4 bases and J gave up 0 bases, with 10 bases separating them. Germline V gene sequence: CDR1 MGHDK, CDR2 SYGVNS. CDR3 size: 16 residues. The CDR3 nucleotides read TGTGCCAGCAGTGGATCGGTCGACTCTGGGGCCAACGTCCTGACTTTC. Translating gives CASSGSVDSGANVLTF.

This clonotype was picked up one time. The chain joins TRBV7-3 to TRBJ1-3; D might be TRBD1 (6 bases). This CDR3 region has 14 residues. V was pared by 8 bases and J by 9 bases, with 20 bases between. Germline V gene data show CDR1 as SGHTA and CDR2 as FQGTGA. The CDR3 protein is CASLTGPSGSTIYF. The CDR3 nucleotides are TGTGCCAGCCTAACAGGGCCTAGTGGCAGCACCATATATTTT.

This clonotype was seen ten or more times. The chain recombines TRBV11-2 with TRBJ2-6; D is unresolved. The CDR3 covers 15 residues. Germline CDR1 is SGHAT and CDR2 is FQNNGV. V was shortened by 4 bases and J by 6 bases, with 13 bases between the two germline ends. The CDR3 nucleotides are TGTGCCAGCAGCTCTCGGGTTCTTGAGGCCAACGTCCTGACTTTC. It specifies CASSSRVLEANVLTF.

The chain is built from TRBV7-2 and TRBJ1-4; D is unresolved. Germline V gene data show CDR1 as SGHTA and CDR2 as FQGNSA. The CDR3 contains 16 residues. The germline V and J ends were trimmed by 5 bases and 14 bases, with 27 bases remaining between them. The CDR3 loop reads CASSHQSSGNTIYLFF. CDR3 coding DNA: TGTGCCAGCAGCCATCAGAGCTCGGGAAACACCATATATCTGTTTTTT. The variable domain in full, completed from reference TRBV7-2 and TRBJ1-4, reads GAGVSQSPSNKVTEKGKDVELRCDPISGHTALYWYRQSLGQGLEFLIYFQGNSAPDKSGLPSDRFSAERTGGSVSTLTIQRTQQEDSAVYLCASSHQSSGNTIYLFFGSGTQLSVL.

The V gene is TRBV25-1, the J gene TRBJ1-1; D remains ambiguous. This CDR3 is built from 13 residues. V lost 0 bases, J lost 7 bases, and 9 bases lay in between. Per the germline V gene, CDR1 is MGHDK and CDR2 is SYGVNS. CDR3 nucleotide sequence: TGTGCCAGCAGTGAATATAGTGAAGGTGAAGCTTTCTTT. Translated: CASSEYSEGEAFF.

The chain has TRBV20-1 and TRBJ2-7, with 8 bases identical to TRBD1. The DNA end favors TRBJ2-1, so the J call may be wrong. CDR3 length equals 14 residues. CDR1 is DFQATT, CDR2 SNEGSKA, per germline (reference sequence). CDR3 DNA sequence: TGCAGTGCTACTTGGACAGGGACGGTTTATGAGCAGTTCTTC. Translating gives CSATWTGTVYEQFF.

On this clonotype: Mismatch with germline at one junction end may stem from a read error. V is TRBV7-7 and J is TRBJ2-7; D may be TRBD1 or TRBD2 (6 bases each). The CDR3 length is 15 residues. The germline V gene has CDR1 SSHAT and CDR2 FNYEAQ (reference sequence). CDR3 DNA: TGTGCTAGCAGCAGAGGGGGGCCAGGGACCTACGAGCAGTACTTC. It encodes CASSRGGPGTYEQYF. Using reference TRBV7-7 and TRBJ2-7 for the parts outside the CDR3, the full variable domain is GAGVSQSPRYKVTKRGQDVTLRCDPISSHATLYWYQQALGQGPEFLTYFNYEAQPDKSGLPSDRFSAERPEGSISTLTIQRTEQRDSAMYRCASSRGGPGTYEQYFGPGTRLTVT.

This clonotype has only a few counts. The CDR3 bases are TGTGCCAGCAGTCGGGGACAGGCCAATTCACCCCTCCACTTT. This sequence encodes CASSRGQANSPLHF. The chain is built from TRBV12-3 or TRBV12-4 and TRBJ1-6, with 8 bases matching TRBD1. With V trimmed by 5 bases and J by 7 bases, 4 bases remained unmatched. CDR3 length: 14 amino acids.

The V gene is TRBV5-4, the J gene TRBJ2-3; D gene ambiguous. V shed 4 bases and J shed 0 bases, with 12 bases lying between them. The CDR3 spans 15 residues. From germline, CDR1 is SGHNT and CDR2 YYREEE (reference sequence). CDR3 loop: CASSPRQVSTDTQYF. The CDR3 coding sequence is TGTGCCAGCAGCCCCCGCCAGGTGAGCACAGATACGCAGTATTTT. Variable domain in full (rest from reference TRBV5-4 and TRBJ2-3): ETGVTQSPTHLIKTRGQQVTLRCSSQSGHNTVSWYQQALGQGPQFIFQYYREEENGRGNFPPRFSGLQFPNYSSELNVNALELDDSALYLCASSPRQVSTDTQYFGPGTRLTVL.

V and J are TRBV7-3 and TRBJ2-7, with a weak D call TRBD1 (5 bases). Germline lookup yields CDR1 SGHTA and CDR2 FQGTGA. V was cut by 2 bases and J by 8 bases, with 19 bases left in between. This CDR3 has 15 amino acids. CDR3 bases: TGTGCCAGCAGCTTACACAGGTTAACACCCCTACAGCAGTACTTC. Protein: CASSLHRLTPLQQYF.

This chain connects TRBV7-9 to TRBJ2-3; D not resolved. CDR1 SEHNR and CDR2 FQNEAQ come from the germline V gene (reference sequence). This CDR3 spans 13 amino acids. V was cut by 5 bases and J by 6 bases, with 12 bases left in between. The CDR3 coding sequence is TGTGCCAGCAGCCAAACGCAAACTGATACGCAGTATTTT. Its protein product is CASSQTQTDTQYF.